The sequence of this T cell receptor beta chain was determined in a study of blood T cell repertoires in COVID-19. Study-level background: Material from acute and convalescent COVID-19 was sourced from the United States, Italy and Spain.

The count of this clone is one. Study processing details: The assay estimated nucleated cells by amplifying reference gene primers. Clones were sequenced by immunoSEQ multiplex PCR, and TCRdb holds only the in-frame ones, with some missing. V, J and clone size were drawn from that table, and D and trimming were deduced from the DNA. The data show about 350,000 clones, almost 90% seen once. Ages ranged from about 18 to 100 years, with residence in about two dozen US areas. The germline V gene encodes CDR1 MDHEN and CDR2 SYDVKM. V lost 6 bases, J lost 3 bases, and 2 bases stayed unmatched. This CDR3 is 14 amino acids long.

The receptor comes from a woman in her thirties who had been exposed to COVID-19. The V call is TRBV28, the J call TRBJ2-1, with 10 positions matching TRBD2. The material sequenced was PBMCs or T cells enriched from blood (not recorded which). The CDR3 nucleotides read TGTGCCAGCAGGTGGACTAGCGGCTACAATGAGCAGTTCTTC. Its translation: CASRWTSGYNEQFF.